This passage covers 27 T cell receptor beta chains from one sample sequenced in a study of shared clonotypes between healthy human individuals. TCRdb's table, derived via immunoSEQ multiplex PCR, lists solely in-frame clones and lacks some. The sample shows about 610,000 clones, around 97% of them seen only once. What was sequenced was naive CD4+ T cells sorted from blood. The sample's subset: CD45RA+ positively selected. The receptors derive from a woman in her 30s in good health.

To note about this clone: Other DNA sequences in this specimen translate into the identical CDR3. The chain couples TRBV15 to TRBJ2-7, with D possibly being TRBD2 (6 bases). V shed 1 base and J shed 0 bases, with 10 bases lying between them. Germline loops: CDR1 LNHNV, CDR2 YYDKDF (reference sequence). This CDR3 contains 15 residues. CDR3 loop: CATSRAGTGSYEQYF. CDR3 nucleotides: TGTGCCACCAGCAGAGCCGGGACTGGCTCCTACGAGCAGTACTTC.

V and J are TRBV27 and TRBJ1-1; 11 bases agree with TRBD1. The CDR3 contains 15 residues. CDR1 is MNHEY and CDR2 is SMNVEV in the germline V gene (reference sequence). V gave up 1 base and J gave up 6 bases; unmatched junction bases: 4. The CDR3 region is CASSLYGTGGSEAFF. The DNA for the CDR3 is TGTGCCAGCAGTTTATATGGGACAGGGGGATCTGAAGCTTTCTTT.

This chain uses TRBV5-1 with TRBJ2-7; D remains unclear. Trimming cost V 10 bases and J 0 bases, with 14 bases left between them. Germline loops: CDR1 SGHRS, CDR2 YFSETQ. This CDR3 is 13 amino acids long. CDR3 region: CASSALGSYEQYF. For the CDR3, the DNA is TGCGCCTCTTCCGCCCTGGGCTCCTACGAGCAGTACTTC.

The rearrangement uses TRBV5-1 and TRBJ2-5; 7 positions match TRBD2. Germline loops: CDR1 SGHRS, CDR2 YFSETQ. V was pared by 4 bases and J by 5 bases, with 5 bases of the junction left unmatched. This CDR3 region has 13 residues. The CDR3 nucleotides are TGCGCCAGCAGCCGGACTAGGGAGGAGACCCAGTACTTC. This encodes CASSRTREETQYF. Complete variable domain (other parts from reference TRBV5-1 and TRBJ2-5): KAGVTQTPRYLIKTRGQQVTLSCSPISGHRSVSWYQQTPGQGLQFLFEYFSETQRNKGNFPGRFSGRQFSNSRSEMNVSTLELGDSALYLCASSRTREETQYFGPGTRLLVL.

The rearrangement joins TRBV6-5 to TRBJ1-6; D is uncertain. The CDR3 is 14 residues long. The germline CDR1 and CDR2 sequences are MNHEY and SVGAGI. Trimming shortened V by 1 base and J by 7 bases, and 8 bases separated the two germline ends. The CDR3 region has the DNA TGTGCCAGCAGTTACTTCTCTGGGAATTCACCCCTCCACTTT. Residues: CASSYFSGNSPLHF.

The genes are TRBV6-5 and TRBJ2-5; TRBD1 matches 11 bases. Per germline, CDR1 MNHEY and CDR2 SVGAGI. The CDR3 extends over 15 amino acids. Losses at the gene ends were 1 base for V and 5 bases for J; bases not matched to a gene: 3. CDR3 bases: TGTGCCAGCAGTTACTGGACAGGGGGCTCGGAGACCCAGTACTTC. Its translation: CASSYWTGGSETQYF.

The CDR3 coding sequence is TGTGCCAGCAGCTTAGCGAATAGACCCTACGAGCAGTACTTC. The encoded protein is CASSLANRPYEQYF. This rearrangement joins TRBV7-2 to TRBJ2-7; D is ambiguous. Looked up from germline, CDR1 is SGHTA and CDR2 is FQGNSA. The CDR3 extends over 14 amino acids. Trimming pared 0 bases from V and 2 bases from J, leaving 8 bases between.

The chain couples TRBV27 to TRBJ2-3; the D is unclear. Per the germline V gene, CDR1 is MNHEY and CDR2 is SMNVEV (reference sequence). V gave up 1 base and J gave up 2 bases, with 7 bases separating them. The CDR3 length is 14 residues. The CDR3 is CASSLFWSTDTQYF. DNA for the CDR3: TGTGCCAGCAGTTTATTCTGGTCCACAGATACGCAGTATTTT.

V is TRBV6-6 and J is TRBJ2-7; D could derive from TRBD1 or TRBD2 (6 bases each). Germline V gives CDR1 MNHNY, CDR2 SVGAGI (reference sequence). V was pared by 6 bases and J by 1 base, with 13 bases between. The CDR3 is 14 amino acids. This CDR3 is CASSLRGESYEQYF. The CDR3 DNA follows: TGTGCCAGCAGCCTGAGGGGGGAGTCCTACGAGCAGTACTTC.

V gene TRBV6-1 combines with J gene TRBJ2-7; D is unresolved. Germline V CDR1 and CDR2: MNHNS, SASEGT. The CDR3 spans 15 residues. V lost 2 bases to trimming and J lost 1 base, with 12 bases between them. CDR3 nucleotides: TGTGCCAGCAGTGAATCCGGCGGCCTTTCCTACGAGCAGTACTTC. Protein sequence: CASSESGGLSYEQYF.

This sequence joins TRBV27 and TRBJ2-3; D unclear. Looked up from germline, CDR1 is MNHEY and CDR2 is SMNVEV (reference sequence). The CDR3 loop spans 15 amino acids. V lost 2 bases, J lost 0 bases, and 9 bases lay in between. The CDR3 protein is CASSLQFPSTDTQYF. CDR3 DNA: TGTGCCAGCAGTTTACAATTCCCTAGCACAGATACGCAGTATTTT.

The chain couples TRBV28 to TRBJ2-3; D not certain. CDR1 and CDR2 (germline): MDHEN, SYDVKM. The CDR3 is made up of 15 amino acids. The ends were cut back, 8 bases at V and 5 bases at J, with 20 bases in the middle. DNA of the CDR3: TGTGCCAGCCGAACCGCGCTGCTCCCGGGAGATACGCAGTATTTT. Protein sequence: CASRTALLPGDTQYF. Combining the CDR3 with reference TRBV28 and TRBJ2-3 gives the whole variable domain DVKVTQSSRYLVKRTGEKVFLECVQDMDHENMFWYRQDPGLGLRLIYFSYDVKMKEKGDIPEGYSVSREKKERFSLILESASTNQTSMYLCASRTALLPGDTQYFGPGTRLTVL.

The V gene is TRBV2, the J gene TRBJ2-7; TRBD1 matches at 9 bases. This CDR3 is built from 13 residues. Unmatched junction bases numbered 6, after V lost 8 bases and J lost 4 bases. Germline V lookup: CDR1 SNHLY, CDR2 FYNNEI. The CDR3 loop reads CASLGQGKYEQYF. In DNA, the CDR3 is TGTGCCAGCCTGGGACAGGGAAAATACGAGCAGTACTTC.

The V gene is TRBV7-7, the J gene TRBJ2-1, with 7 bases lining up with TRBD2. The CDR3 length is 16 residues. V shed 2 bases, J shed 4 bases, and the junction held 8 bases outside the gene matches. CDR1 and CDR2 (germline): SSHAT, FNYEAQ (reference sequence). The CDR3 protein is CASSLQAGVGYNEQFF. The CDR3 coding sequence is TGTGCCAGCAGCTTACAGGCGGGAGTAGGTTACAATGAGCAGTTCTTC.

This clone was found once. The chain links TRBV18 to TRBJ1-1; no clear D. The V and J ends lost 3 bases and 0 bases respectively, with 14 bases between them. Germline loops: CDR1 KGHSH, CDR2 LQKENI. The CDR3 is 16 amino acids. CDR3: CASSPRAVDMNTEAFF. As DNA, the CDR3 is TGTGCCAGCTCACCCCGAGCGGTCGACATGAACACTGAAGCTTTCTTT.

This clone was detected once. This chain connects TRBV28 to TRBJ2-7; no clear D. The V gene lost 4 bases and the J gene lost 2 bases, with 15 bases spanning the gap. The CDR3 contains 15 residues. Germline lookup yields CDR1 MDHEN and CDR2 SYDVKM. The CDR3 sequence: CASSSAASLPYEQYF. Here the CDR3 DNA reads TGTGCCAGCAGTTCTGCAGCGAGTTTGCCCTACGAGCAGTACTTC.

The gene calls are TRBV30 and TRBJ2-3, with D hard to call. Germline V gives CDR1 GTSNPN, CDR2 SVGIG (reference sequence). Trimming took 2 bases from V and 3 from J, leaving 6 bases between them. The CDR3 length is 12 residues. CDR3 loop: CAWSPGTDTQYF. The DNA for the CDR3 is TGTGCCTGGAGTCCCGGGACAGATACGCAGTATTTT. The full variable domain, completed using reference TRBV30 and TRBJ2-3, is SQTIHQWPATLVQPVGSPLSLECTVEGTSNPNLYWYRQAAGRGLQLLFYSVGIGQISSEVPQNLSASRPQDRQFILSSKKLLLSDSGFYLCAWSPGTDTQYFGPGTRLTVL.

The V gene is TRBV4-1, the J gene TRBJ2-7; D possibly matches TRBD1 or TRBD2 (5 bases each). V was clipped by 1 base and J by 5 bases, with 24 bases between them. CDR1 is MGHRA and CDR2 is YSYEKL in the germline V gene. CDR3 length: 18 residues. The CDR3 DNA is TGCGCCAGCAGCCAAGCGCAGGGCCCTTTAGAGGGAAGCCACGAGCAGTACTTC. Its protein is CASSQAQGPLEGSHEQYF.

The chain joins TRBV28 to TRBJ1-1; maybe TRBD1 (6 bases). CDR3 length: 14 residues. In germline, CDR1 is MDHEN, CDR2 SYDVKM. V was cut by 1 base and J by 6 bases, with 12 bases left in between. The CDR3 here is CASSLSGEVSEAFF. In DNA form, the CDR3 reads TGTGCCAGCAGTTTATCAGGGGAGGTGTCTGAAGCTTTCTTT.

This chain joins TRBV7-9 and TRBJ1-6; D is unresolved. The CDR3 is 13 residues long. Germline CDR1 is SEHNR and CDR2 is FQNEAQ (reference sequence). V was shortened by 4 bases and J by 4 bases, with 5 bases between the two germline ends. In DNA, the CDR3 is TGTGCCAGCAGCTCGCGATATAATTCACCCCTCCACTTT. This sequence encodes CASSSRYNSPLHF. Full variable domain (remainder filled in from reference TRBV7-9 and TRBJ1-6): DTGVSQNPRHKITKRGQNVTFRCDPISEHNRLYWYRQTLGQGPEFLTYFQNEAQLEKSRLLSDRFSAERPKGSFSTLEIQRTEQGDSAMYLCASSSRYNSPLHFGNGTRLTVT.

The rearrangement joins TRBV28 to TRBJ1-2; TRBD1 agrees at 8 bases. Trimming took 7 bases from V and 3 from J; bases not matched to a gene: 19. Germline loops: CDR1 MDHEN, CDR2 SYDVKM. The CDR3 is 18 residues long. CDR3: CASNHLLGQGAEYYGYTF. Written as DNA, the CDR3 is TGTGCCAGCAATCATCTCCTTGGGCAGGGGGCGGAATACTATGGCTACACCTTC.

CDR3 bases: TGTGCCAGCAGCAGTTCCCCTACGGAGACCCAGTACTTC. Residues: CASSSSPTETQYF. The chain combines TRBV7-6 with TRBJ2-5; D remains unclear. The CDR3 loop spans 13 amino acids. Trimming left V 5 bases short and J 5 bases short, with 12 bases between. Germline V gene sequence: CDR1 SGHVS, CDR2 FNYEAQ.

The J gene is TRBJ2-3, the V gene TRBV25-1; D is undetermined. V was clipped by 6 bases and J by 2 bases, with 6 bases between them. Germline CDR1 reads MGHDK; CDR2 reads SYGVNS. CDR3 length equals 12 residues. CDR3: CASRTTTDTQYF. The CDR3 bases are TGTGCCAGCAGGACAACCACAGATACGCAGTATTTT.

J is TRBJ2-5 and V is TRBV30; 12 nucleotides match TRBD2. The junction had 7 bases not matched to a gene; V was cut back by 3 bases and J by 5 bases. From germline, CDR1 is GTSNPN and CDR2 SVGIG (reference sequence). The CDR3 covers 15 residues. CDR3 nucleotide sequence: TGTGCCTGGAGGGGCAGACTAGCGGGAGCGGAGACCCAGTACTTC. Its translation: CAWRGRLAGAETQYF.

The V gene is TRBV9, the J gene TRBJ2-1; no clear D. Trimming pared 4 bases from V and 7 bases from J, leaving 21 bases between. Germline CDR1 SGDLS, CDR2 YYNGEE. The CDR3 extends over 16 amino acids. CDR3 residues: CASSSRSSVSANEQFF. In DNA, the CDR3 is TGTGCCAGCAGCTCCCGTTCGAGCGTCAGCGCGAATGAGCAGTTCTTC.

The chain employs TRBV14 and TRBJ1-1, with D unresolved. CDR1 is SGHDN and CDR2 is FVKESK in the germline V gene. Trimming took off 6 bases at V and 1 base at J, with 9 bases between the two ends. This CDR3 is 13 amino acids long. The CDR3 bases are TGTGCCAGCAGGCCAAGGTGGAACACTGAAGCTTTCTTT. Protein product: CASRPRWNTEAFF.

The table lists this clone with a count of one. The chain links TRBV5-1 to TRBJ2-7, with a tentative D call TRBD1 (5 bases). From germline, CDR1 is SGHRS and CDR2 YFSETQ. The CDR3 runs 17 residues. Trimming removed 2 bases from V and 2 bases from J, with 20 bases in between. The CDR3 bases are TGCGCCAGCAGCTTACTGATTGGGGCTGTAAATCCCTACGAGCAGTACTTC. This sequence encodes CASSLLIGAVNPYEQYF.